This T cell receptor beta chain was observed in a study of human CD4 T cells and Enterobacteriaceae. Ex vivo total memory CD4+ samples were deeply sequenced, detecting one cell in 200,000. Repertoires were generated with immunoSEQ multiplex PCR, while TCRdb's copy carries only in-frame clones and drops some. The top ten hold approximately 0.96% of the sample, which has about 25,000 clones, approximately 80% seen once. All CD4+ cells other than CD45RA+CCR7+CD95- naive cells were sorted as memory, over 95% pure. Swiss blood donation centers supplied the healthy donor blood. The CDR3 has 15 residues. Germline lookup yields CDR1 SGHNT and CDR2 YYREEE (reference sequence). Germline trimming cut 0 bases from V and 4 bases from J; bases unmatched to any gene: 3.

Sequenced input: memory CD4+ T cells from blood. The clonotype originates from a human donor in good health. This rearrangement joins TRBV5-4 to TRBJ2-1; 8 nucleotides match TRBD2. As DNA, the CDR3 is TGTGCCAGCAGCTTGGGGACTAGCAGATACAATGAGCAGTTCTTC. This encodes CASSLGTSRYNEQFF.